The 22 T cell receptor beta chains listed next were all sequenced from one sample in a study of cytomegalovirus exposure and HLA in healthy donors. The PCR was carried out with 60 Vbeta primers and 13 Jbeta primers. Clones were sequenced by immunoSEQ multiplex PCR, and TCRdb holds only the in-frame ones, with some missing. The repertoire holds some 150,000 clones, around 90% seen once, with about 0.85% in the top ten. Sequencing input: PBMCs. All receptors come from a woman aged 25 to 39 in good health and CMV-seronegative.

The chain recombines TRBV27 with TRBJ2-5; 7 bases fit TRBD2. Losses at the gene ends were 6 bases for V and 0 bases for J; bases not matched to a gene: 4. The germline CDR1 and CDR2 sequences are MNHEY and SMNVEV (reference sequence). The CDR3 covers 14 residues. In DNA form, the CDR3 reads TGTGCCAGCAGGAAACTAGCGTACCAAGAGACCCAGTACTTC. Translation gives CASRKLAYQETQYF.

This clone came up a few times. The V and J genes are TRBV6-5 and TRBJ1-1, with D maybe TRBD1 (6 bases). Germline assignment: CDR1 MNHEY and CDR2 SVGAGI. V was pared by 4 bases and J by 6 bases, with 21 bases between. This CDR3 spans 16 amino acids. CDR3 in DNA: TGTGCCAGCAGTTTTCTAACCCTCACAGGGAAGCCTGAAGCTTTCTTT. Its protein product is CASSFLTLTGKPEAFF.

The table lists this clone with a count of one. The chain couples TRBV5-4 to TRBJ2-3, with D unclear. The CDR3 loop spans 13 amino acids. Trimming pared 7 bases from V and 2 bases from J, leaving 11 bases between. In germline, CDR1 is SGHNT, CDR2 YYREEE (reference sequence). CDR3 loop: CASLSTNTDTQYF. The CDR3 coding sequence is TGTGCCAGCCTTAGTACCAACACAGATACGCAGTATTTT.

Here the CDR3 DNA reads TGTGCCAGCAGCTTAGCCAGGGTGGGAGGCCTCAATGAGCAGTTCTTC. Its translation is CASSLARVGGLNEQFF. This sequence joins TRBV7-7 and TRBJ2-1, with a tentative D call TRBD2 (6 bases). V lost 0 bases, J lost 6 bases, and 15 bases lay in between. Germline lookup yields CDR1 SSHAT and CDR2 FNYEAQ (reference sequence). CDR3 length: 16 residues.

This chain links TRBV5-1 with TRBJ2-7, with D perhaps TRBD1 (6 bases). V was clipped by 7 bases and J by 2 bases, with 13 bases between them. This CDR3 is 13 amino acids long. The germline V gene encodes CDR1 SGHRS and CDR2 YFSETQ. The DNA of the CDR3 is TGCGCCAGCCCCAGGGGAGAGCCCTACGAGCAGTACTTC. It is translated as CASPRGEPYEQYF.

This clone is a singleton in its sample. The chain is built from TRBV28 and TRBJ2-7, with D maybe TRBD2 (6 bases). Germline CDR1 reads MDHEN; CDR2 reads SYDVKM. The CDR3 has 14 amino acids. The V end was cut by 4 bases, the J end by 2 bases, with 12 bases between. The CDR3 sequence is CASSSGTVTYEQYF. The CDR3 bases are TGTGCCAGCAGTTCCGGGACTGTAACCTACGAGCAGTACTTC.

The rearrangement joins TRBV5-1 to TRBJ1-2; TRBD1 matches at 10 bases. The V gene's germline CDR1 is SGHRS and CDR2 YFSETQ. V lost 2 bases to trimming and J lost 6 bases; unmatched junction nucleotides: 7. The CDR3 spans 15 residues. In nucleotides, the CDR3 is TGCGCCAGCAGCTTACTGGGACAGGGGTTCCATGGCTACACCTTC. Amino acids: CASSLLGQGFHGYTF. The entire variable domain, with the rest obtained from reference TRBV5-1 and TRBJ1-2, is as follows: KAGVTQTPRYLIKTRGQQVTLSCSPISGHRSVSWYQQTPGQGLQFLFEYFSETQRNKGNFPGRFSGRQFSNSRSEMNVSTLELGDSALYLCASSLLGQGFHGYTFGSGTRLTVV.

The chain is built from TRBV7-6 and TRBJ2-7; 9 nucleotides line up with TRBD1. This CDR3 has 15 residues. The ends lost 5 bases at V and 2 bases at J; junction bases unmatched: 7. Germline-derived CDR1 and CDR2 are SGHVS and FNYEAQ. In DNA form, the CDR3 reads TGTGCCAGCAGCCGGGGACAGGGAAGCGCCTACGAGCAGTACTTC. Translated: CASSRGQGSAYEQYF.

J is TRBJ2-3 and V is TRBV27; D not certain. Trimming pared 8 bases from V and 0 bases from J, leaving 12 bases between. The CDR3 runs 14 residues. Germline CDR1 MNHEY, CDR2 SMNVEV (reference sequence). CDR3 amino acids: CASALLVSTDTQYF. In nucleotides, the CDR3 is TGTGCCAGCGCCCTTCTAGTGAGCACAGATACGCAGTATTTT.

The chain couples TRBV7-3 to TRBJ1-2, with TRBD1 identical over 7 bases. V shed 5 bases, J shed 5 bases, and the junction held 5 bases outside the gene matches. Germline V gene data show CDR1 as SGHTA and CDR2 as FQGTGA. The CDR3 consists of 13 residues. The CDR3 DNA is TGTGCCAGCAGCCCGGACAGGACTTATGGCTACACCTTC. This encodes CASSPDRTYGYTF.

This clone was seen more than once but under ten times. The chain links TRBV15 to TRBJ2-6; weak D call: TRBD2 (6 bases). The CDR3 loop spans 15 amino acids. V shed 1 base and J shed 9 bases, with 13 bases lying between them. CDR1 is LNHNV, CDR2 YYDKDF, per germline (reference sequence). The CDR3 DNA follows: TGTGCCACCAGCAGAGTCGGGGGTTGGGGCAACGTCCTGACTTTC. Translated, it gives CATSRVGGWGNVLTF.

The rearrangement uses TRBV4-3 and TRBJ2-3; the match to TRBD1 covers 7 bases. V shed 1 base, J shed 6 bases, and the junction held 10 bases outside the gene matches. The CDR3 consists of 16 residues. Germline V gene sequence: CDR1 LGHNA, CDR2 YSLEER. The CDR3 sequence: CASSQVTGVVVDTQYF. The CDR3 bases are TGCGCCAGCAGCCAAGTCACAGGGGTGGTAGTCGATACGCAGTATTTT.

The gene calls are TRBV15 and TRBJ2-5; no definite D call. The length of the CDR3 is 16 residues. The germline V and J ends were trimmed by 0 bases and 5 bases, with 16 bases remaining between them. Germline V gene data show CDR1 as LNHNV and CDR2 as YYDKDF (reference sequence). CDR3 coding DNA: TGTGCCACCAGCAGAGATCTGGGCCAAACCTGGGAGACCCAGTACTTC. Its protein is CATSRDLGQTWETQYF.

The gene calls are TRBV5-1 and TRBJ1-2; D call uncertain. The V end was cut by 0 bases, the J end by 0 bases, with 9 bases between. The CDR3 is 15 amino acids. CDR1 is SGHRS and CDR2 is YFSETQ in the germline V gene. Written as DNA, the CDR3 is TGCGCCAGCAGCTTGGAAGCATCTACTAACTATGGCTACACCTTC. As protein: CASSLEASTNYGYTF. Based on the CDR3 plus reference TRBV5-1 and TRBJ1-2, the full variable domain is KAGVTQTPRYLIKTRGQQVTLSCSPISGHRSVSWYQQTPGQGLQFLFEYFSETQRNKGNFPGRFSGRQFSNSRSEMNVSTLELGDSALYLCASSLEASTNYGYTFGSGTRLTVV.

J is TRBJ1-2 and V is TRBV5-1, with 8 bases lining up with TRBD1. The J segment lost 5 bases and the V segment lost 4 bases, leaving 10 bases of the junction unmatched. Looked up from germline, CDR1 is SGHRS and CDR2 is YFSETQ. The CDR3 has 15 amino acids. The CDR3 loop reads CASSPGDRGEYGYTF. The CDR3 DNA reads as TGCGCCAGCAGCCCCGGTGACAGGGGTGAATATGGCTACACCTTC.

This clone was found a few times. The chain carries TRBV28 and TRBJ1-2; no clear D. Germline V gene lookup returns CDR1 MDHEN and CDR2 SYDVKM. V was trimmed by 4 bases and J by 5 bases, leaving 5 bases between them. This CDR3 comprises 11 residues. The CDR3 spells CASSSRYGYTF. DNA for the CDR3: TGTGCCAGCAGTTCCCGGTATGGCTACACCTTC.

Of note for this clone: Distinct nucleotide sequences in the sample also encode this CDR3. The V gene is TRBV7-3, the J gene TRBJ2-1; possibly TRBD1 for D (6 bases). CDR1 and CDR2 (germline): SGHTA, FQGTGA. This CDR3 region has 15 residues. V lost 1 base, J lost 1 base, and 8 bases lay in between. The CDR3 DNA is TGTGCCAGCAGCTTAATAGGGGGTTCCTACAATGAGCAGTTCTTC. Its protein product is CASSLIGGSYNEQFF. Combining the CDR3 with reference TRBV7-3 and TRBJ2-1 gives the whole variable domain GAGVSQTPSNKVTEKGKYVELRCDPISGHTALYWYRQSLGQGPEFLIYFQGTGAADDSGLPNDRFFAVRPEGSVSTLKIQRTERGDSAVYLCASSLIGGSYNEQFFGPGTRLTVL.

The genes are TRBV4-1 and TRBJ1-2; 7 bases agree with TRBD1. V was clipped by 0 bases and J by 8 bases; unmatched bases: 9. CDR3 size: 15 residues. CDR1 and CDR2 from the germline V gene are MGHRA and YSYEKL. In DNA, the CDR3 is TGCGCCAGCAGCCAAGATATCAGTAGGGGGCTCGGCTACACCTTC. This translates into CASSQDISRGLGYTF.

There are a few counts of this clone. CDR3 bases: TGCGCCAGCAGCCAAGATAAAACAGGGGTTATCGATGAGCAGTTCTTC. The encoded protein is CASSQDKTGVIDEQFF. The chain joins TRBV4-1 to TRBJ2-1; 7 bases are shared with TRBD1. The germline V gene encodes CDR1 MGHRA and CDR2 YSYEKL. Trimming at V came to 0 bases and at J to 8 bases, leaving 10 bases not matched to a gene. This CDR3 comprises 16 residues.

The rearrangement links TRBV5-5 to TRBJ2-7; D perhaps matches TRBD2 (5 bases). Trimming took off 0 bases at V and 6 bases at J, with 13 bases between the two ends. Germline V CDR1 and CDR2: SGHKS, YYEKEE (reference sequence). There are 14 residues in the CDR3. In DNA, the CDR3 is TGTGCCAGCAGCTTGGAACGGGGTTTGGGCGAGCAGTACTTC. It yields the protein CASSLERGLGEQYF.

This clone was seen just once. The chain uses TRBV5-1 and TRBJ2-7; D possibly corresponds to TRBD1 (5 bases). This CDR3 region has 13 residues. The V end lost 4 bases, the J end lost 1 base, and 9 bases lay between the germline ends. Per germline, CDR1 SGHRS and CDR2 YFSETQ. The CDR3 reads CASSPRVSYEQYF. In nucleotides, the CDR3 is TGCGCCAGCAGCCCCAGGGTGTCCTACGAGCAGTACTTC.

CDR3 bases: TGTGCCAGCAGTGGAGGACAGTCATGTAGCAATCAGCCCCAGCATTTT. It specifies CASSGGQSCSNQPQHF. The chain links TRBV6-4 to TRBJ1-5; D possibly corresponds to TRBD1 (6 bases). Between the trimmed V and J ends, which lost 4 bases and 0 bases, there was a span of 13 bases. Germline V gene sequence: CDR1 MRHNA, CDR2 SNTAGT. CDR3 length: 16 amino acids.